Listed here is a single T cell receptor (beta chain). The sample belongs to a study of cytomegalovirus exposure and HLA in healthy donors. The study ran its PCR with 60 Vbeta and 13 Jbeta primers. Data came from immunoSEQ multiplex PCR; TCRdb stores just in-frame clones and leaves some out. The repertoire holds around 170,000 clones, over 70% seen once, with 3.1% in the top ten. The CDR3 is 12 amino acids. Germline V gene lookup returns CDR1 GTSNPN and CDR2 SVGIG (reference sequence). V lost 4 bases and J lost 6, with 13 bases in between. The clonotype was recovered from a woman aged 45-59 years in good health and CMV-seropositive. Sequenced: PBMCs. The chain employs TRBV30 and TRBJ2-7; D gene ambiguous. The CDR3 region is CAWTPGLIEQYF. The CDR3 DNA follows: TGTGCCTGGACACCCGGTCTTATCGAGCAGTACTTC.